A single sample is the source of the 30 T cell receptor beta chains below, sequenced in a study of blood T cell repertoires in COVID-19. Sequencing was performed with immunoSEQ multiplex PCR; in TCRdb, only in-frame clones are kept and a portion is missing. The sample has 250,000 to 350,000 clones; approximately 84% are singletons. Sample: peripheral blood. The receptors here all came from a woman in her twenties or thirties who had recovered from COVID-19.

The chain recombines TRBV19 with TRBJ1-4, with D maybe TRBD1 (6 bases). CDR1 is LNHDA, CDR2 SQIVND, per germline (reference sequence). CDR3 length: 12 amino acids. The ends were cut back, 5 bases at V and 11 bases at J, with 12 bases in the middle. CDR3 protein: CASSVNREKLFF. In DNA form, the CDR3 reads TGTGCCAGTAGTGTCAACAGGGAGAAACTGTTTTTT.

The chain couples TRBV3-1 (or the pseudogene TRBV3-2) to TRBJ1-5; the D gene is possibly TRBD1 (6 bases). The V end was cut by 6 bases, the J end by 7 bases, with 22 bases between. Germline V gives CDR1 LGHDT, CDR2 YNNKEL (reference sequence). This CDR3 spans 16 amino acids. The CDR3 DNA is TGTGCCAGCAGACCTCCTACGCAGGGGAACGAGCAGCCCCAGCATTTT. Amino acids: CASRPPTQGNEQPQHF.

The rearrangement links TRBV3-1 (or the pseudogene TRBV3-2) to TRBJ2-5; the match to TRBD2 covers 10 bases. CDR1 and CDR2 from the germline V gene are LGHDT and YNNKEL (reference sequence). This CDR3 has 16 amino acids. Trimming cost V 4 bases and J 0 bases; bases outside gene matches: 5. The CDR3 DNA reads as TGTGCCAGCAGCCGAGGGACTAGCGCGCACCAAGAGACCCAGTACTTC. Residues: CASSRGTSAHQETQYF.

This rearrangement joins TRBV7-2 to TRBJ1-2; 8 bases fit TRBD1. The germline V gene encodes CDR1 SGHTA and CDR2 FQGNSA. With V trimmed by 3 bases and J by 3 bases, 3 bases remained unmatched. The CDR3 is 14 amino acids. CDR3 amino acids: CASSFTGQDYGYTF. The CDR3 region has the DNA TGTGCCAGCAGCTTTACGGGACAGGACTATGGCTACACCTTC.

This chain joins TRBV2 and TRBJ2-1, with 11 bases fitting TRBD2. Germline V gene lookup returns CDR1 SNHLY and CDR2 FYNNEI. The CDR3 loop spans 14 amino acids. The V segment lost 7 bases and the J segment 7 bases; nucleotides outside the gene matches: 6. Written as DNA, the CDR3 is TGTGCCAGCAACCCGACTAGCGGGGTGAATGAGCAGTTCTTC. This gives the protein CASNPTSGVNEQFF. The full variable domain, with the rest looked up from reference TRBV2 and TRBJ2-1, is EPEVTQTPSHQVTQMGQEVILRCVPISNHLYFYWYRQILGQKVEFLVSFYNNEISEKSEIFDDQFSVERPDGSNFTLKIRSTKLEDSAMYFCASNPTSGVNEQFFGPGTRLTVL.

In this sample, this clone turned up a few times. The chain uses TRBV7-9 and TRBJ2-7; perhaps TRBD1 as D (6 bases). V dropped 5 bases and J dropped 5 bases, with 10 bases sitting between them. Per germline, CDR1 SEHNR and CDR2 FQNEAQ (reference sequence). CDR3 length: 12 residues. The DNA of the CDR3 is TGTGCCAGCAGCCACACAGGGAACGAGCAGTACTTC. This codes for CASSHTGNEQYF.

The rearrangement joins TRBV7-2 to TRBJ1-3; TRBD1 might be the D (5 bases). Germline loops: CDR1 SGHTA, CDR2 FQGNSA. Trimming shortened V by 0 bases and J by 8 bases, and 14 bases separated the two germline ends. CDR3 size: 15 residues. The CDR3 region is CASSLAGGRVDTIYF. The CDR3 nucleotides are TGTGCCAGCAGCTTAGCGGGGGGACGCGTTGACACCATATATTTT.

V gene TRBV19 combines with J gene TRBJ2-7; 7 bases line up with TRBD1. Germline lookup yields CDR1 LNHDA and CDR2 SQIVND (reference sequence). The CDR3 is 13 residues long. Trimming at V came to 9 bases and at J to 6 bases, leaving 11 bases not matched to a gene. The CDR3, as DNA: TGTGCCAGCCGAGAGACAGGGTCCGGCGAGCAGTACTTC. Translating it yields CASRETGSGEQYF.

The chain links TRBV10-2 to TRBJ1-5; D is uncertain. Trimming stripped 6 bases from V and 4 bases from J, with 7 bases between. The CDR3 is 12 residues long. Per the germline V gene, CDR1 is WSHSY and CDR2 is SAAADI. CDR3 DNA sequence: TGCGCCAGCAGAACAGAGAATCAGCCCCAGCATTTT. Translated: CASRTENQPQHF.

As to this clone: One junction end does not reproduce the germline sequence, and a read error may be involved. J is TRBJ2-5 and V is TRBV3-1 (or the pseudogene TRBV3-2); D unresolved. This CDR3 region has 12 residues. Germline-derived CDR1 and CDR2 are LGHDT and YNNKEL (reference sequence). Written as DNA, the CDR3 is TGTGCCAGCGGCCATATTCAAGAGACCCAGTACTTC. This codes for CASGHIQETQYF.

The V call is TRBV11-2, the J call TRBJ1-2; D remains ambiguous. The V end lost 6 bases, the J end lost 4 bases, and 18 bases lay between the germline ends. Germline V gene lookup returns CDR1 SGHAT and CDR2 FQNNGV. The CDR3 length is 15 residues. The CDR3 coding sequence is TGTGCCAGCAGGCTCAATTACTTTAGCGGCTATGGCTACACCTTC. Translated, it gives CASRLNYFSGYGYTF. The full variable domain, rest sourced from reference TRBV11-2 and TRBJ1-2, is EAGVAQSPRYKIIEKRQSVAFWCNPISGHATLYWYQQILGQGPKLLIQFQNNGVVDDSQLPKDRFSAERLKGVDSTLKIQPAKLEDSAVYLCASRLNYFSGYGYTFGSGTRLTVV.

In its sample, this clone was seen once. The chain recombines TRBV5-8 with TRBJ1-3, with 9 bases lining up with TRBD1. Per germline, CDR1 SGHTS and CDR2 YDEGEE. CDR3 length equals 18 residues. Trimming cost V 0 bases and J 0 bases; bases outside gene matches: 7. The CDR3 DNA is TGTGCCAGCAGCTTGGTTTTAGGGACAGGGTACTCTGGAAACACCATATATTTT. Translating gives CASSLVLGTGYSGNTIYF.

Only a few counts were recorded for this clone. V and J are TRBV7-8 and TRBJ2-1; maybe TRBD2 (5 bases). The CDR3 has 12 amino acids. Looked up from germline, CDR1 is SGHVS and CDR2 is FQNEAQ. Trimming cost V 1 base and J 8 bases, with 6 bases left between them. The CDR3 reads CASSLGGYEQFF. The CDR3 DNA reads as TGTGCCAGCAGCTTAGGAGGGTATGAGCAGTTCTTC.

The rearrangement uses TRBV7-2 and TRBJ1-2, with 7 bases fitting TRBD1. With 5 bases clipped from V and 5 bases from J, the junction kept 8 bases outside the gene matches. This CDR3 is built from 14 residues. Germline assignment: CDR1 SGHTA and CDR2 FQGNSA. In DNA form, the CDR3 reads TGTGCCAGCAGCACCCCGACAGGGCGGTATGGCTACACCTTC. It codes for CASSTPTGRYGYTF. Filled out from reference TRBV7-2 and TRBJ1-2, the complete variable domain reads GAGVSQSPSNKVTEKGKDVELRCDPISGHTALYWYRQSLGQGLEFLIYFQGNSAPDKSGLPSDRFSAERTGGSVSTLTIQRTQQEDSAVYLCASSTPTGRYGYTFGSGTRLTVV.

The CDR3 DNA reads as TGTGCCAGCAGAGCAAAACAGGGACCGGGACAGGGCTACGAGCAGTACTTC. Translating gives CASRAKQGPGQGYEQYF. V gene TRBV3-1 (or the pseudogene TRBV3-2) combines with J gene TRBJ2-7; TRBD1 aligns across 9 bases. This CDR3 is built from 17 residues. Unmatched junction bases numbered 15, after V lost 6 bases and J lost 3 bases. The germline CDR1 and CDR2 sequences are LGHDT and YNNKEL (reference sequence).

This rearrangement joins TRBV4-1 to TRBJ2-3; D is unresolved. V lost 2 bases, J lost 1 base, and 10 bases lay in between. The germline V gene encodes CDR1 MGHRA and CDR2 YSYEKL. The CDR3 runs 15 residues. The CDR3 is CASSQNRYGTDTQYF. CDR3 sequence (DNA): TGCGCCAGCAGCCAAAACCGCTATGGCACAGATACGCAGTATTTT.

This chain links TRBV6-5 with TRBJ2-7; perhaps TRBD2 as D (7 bases). Germline values: CDR1 MNHEY, CDR2 SVGAGI. The CDR3 spans 14 residues. The V and J ends lost 2 bases and 5 bases respectively, with 13 bases between them. The DNA for the CDR3 is TGTGCCAGCAGTTACGAAAGAGGGGGGGACGAGCAGTACTTC. Protein: CASSYERGGDEQYF.

Worth noting for this clone: The junction differs from germline at one of its ends, possibly a read error. The chain recombines TRBV7-7 with TRBJ2-1; TRBD1 matches at 10 bases. Germline V gene data show CDR1 as SSHAT and CDR2 as FNYEAQ (reference sequence). There are 15 residues in the CDR3. DNA of the CDR3: TGTGCTAGCAGTCCAGACAGGGGGCCCTACAATGAGCAGTTCTTC. This translates into CASSPDRGPYNEQFF.

This clone was counted a single time. The CDR3 loop is CASSILPGDSNQPQHF. The DNA of the CDR3 is TGTGCCAGTAGTATCCTTCCAGGGGATAGCAATCAGCCCCAGCATTTT. The chain uses TRBV19 and TRBJ1-5; D is perhaps TRBD1 (6 bases). CDR3 length: 16 amino acids. Per germline, CDR1 LNHDA and CDR2 SQIVND (reference sequence). Trimming took 3 bases from V and 0 from J, leaving 12 bases between them.

This clone has just one count. The chain carries TRBV9 and TRBJ1-4; 8 bases line up with TRBD1. Germline lookup yields CDR1 SGDLS and CDR2 YYNGEE. Trimming at V came to 7 bases and at J to 4 bases, leaving 6 bases not matched to a gene. The CDR3 sequence is 14 residues long. The CDR3 DNA is TGTGCCAGCCCGCGGACAGGGAATAATGAAAAACTGTTTTTT. Translated: CASPRTGNNEKLFF.

V and J are TRBV2 and TRBJ2-5; the match to TRBD1 covers 9 bases. The germline V gene has CDR1 SNHLY and CDR2 FYNNEI. The CDR3 covers 15 residues. V gave up 11 bases and J gave up 0 bases; unmatched junction bases: 10. As DNA, the CDR3 is TGTGCCGGGGCTCAGGACAGGGGCGACCAAGAGACCCAGTACTTC. It encodes CAGAQDRGDQETQYF.

This clone has a count of ten or more. The V and J genes are TRBV2 and TRBJ2-6; 10 bases map to TRBD2. The CDR3 has 20 residues. Germline trimming cut 4 bases from V and 7 bases from J; bases unmatched to any gene: 19. Germline values: CDR1 SNHLY, CDR2 FYNNEI. In DNA form, the CDR3 reads TGTGCCAGCAGTGTGGGTGCTAGCGGGAGAAGGCCCCGAACCGCCAACGTCCTGACTTTC. It translates to CASSVGASGRRPRTANVLTF.

J is TRBJ1-2 and V is TRBV12-3 or TRBV12-4; 8 nucleotides agree with TRBD1. The junction had 2 bases not matched to a gene; V was cut back by 4 bases and J by 7 bases. The CDR3 has 12 residues. The CDR3 protein is CASSSGTGGYTF. Here the CDR3 DNA reads TGTGCCAGCAGTTCCGGGACAGGTGGCTACACCTTC.

The chain is built from TRBV5-1 and TRBJ2-7; unclear D gene. V lost 2 bases to trimming and J lost 5 bases, with 11 bases between them. CDR1 and CDR2 from the germline V gene are SGHRS and YFSETQ. The CDR3 sequence is 13 residues long. In DNA form, the CDR3 reads TGCGCCAGCAGCTTTCAGAGCAGCGACGAGCAGTACTTC. Translation: CASSFQSSDEQYF.

The chain recombines TRBV5-1 with TRBJ2-1; D gene unclear. V was pared by 0 bases and J by 7 bases, with 11 bases between. The V gene's germline CDR1 is SGHRS and CDR2 YFSETQ. The CDR3 totals 14 residues. The CDR3 loop is CASSLALDLNEQFF. CDR3 nucleotide sequence: TGCGCCAGCAGCTTGGCATTAGACTTAAATGAGCAGTTCTTC.

The chain joins TRBV6-5 to TRBJ1-2; D gene unclear. The CDR3 loop spans 12 amino acids. Germline V gene lookup returns CDR1 MNHEY and CDR2 SVGAGI. V was pared by 6 bases and J by 3 bases, with 8 bases between. The CDR3 reads CASRRLDYGYTF. CDR3 nucleotides: TGTGCCAGCAGAAGACTGGACTATGGCTACACCTTC.

The chain joins TRBV7-2 to TRBJ2-4; D may be TRBD1 (6 bases). The CDR3 runs 16 residues. Germline V CDR1 and CDR2: SGHTA, FQGNSA. Trimming took off 5 bases at V and 2 bases at J, with 16 bases between the two ends. The CDR3 nucleotides read TGTGCCAGCAGCAGGACAGCACGGGTAACCAAAAACATTCAGTACTTC. It translates to CASSRTARVTKNIQYF.

This chain joins TRBV7-8 and TRBJ2-7; weak D call: TRBD2 (6 bases). The germline CDR1 and CDR2 sequences are SGHVS and FQNEAQ. The ends were cut back, 6 bases at V and 1 base at J, with 13 bases in the middle. The CDR3 totals 14 residues. Written as DNA, the CDR3 is TGTGCCAGCAGTCGACTAGGACAATCCTACGAGCAGTACTTC. This translates into CASSRLGQSYEQYF.

This sequence joins TRBV5-1 and TRBJ1-3; 11 bases match TRBD1. Per germline, CDR1 SGHRS and CDR2 YFSETQ. The length of the CDR3 is 19 residues. With 4 bases clipped from V and 2 bases from J, the junction kept 14 bases outside the gene matches. The CDR3 DNA follows: TGCGCCAGCAGCCCTGGGACAGGGGGAACCTCTTGGCCTGGAAACACCATATATTTT. Translation gives CASSPGTGGTSWPGNTIYF.

V is TRBV7-2 and J is TRBJ2-7; D uncertain. CDR3 length: 15 residues. Germline-derived CDR1 and CDR2 are SGHTA and FQGNSA. V was clipped by 0 bases and J by 6 bases, with 15 bases between them. Here the CDR3 DNA reads TGTGCCAGCAGCTTAGCGGGCGACCCCGGTGGCGAGCAGTACTTC. Its protein is CASSLAGDPGGEQYF.